This is a list of T cell receptor beta chains from one sample in a study of CD8+CD57+ T cells in acquired aplastic anemia. TCRdb re-analysed the reads in MiXCR, keeping a single row per CDR3 protein. The repertoire holds approximately 98,000 distinct CDR3 sequences, with around 62% as singletons. Sequencing was done on a sample of sorted CD4+, CD8+, or CD8+CD57+ T cells (not recorded which) from PBMCs. The receptors derive from a human donor with aplastic anemia. The CDR3 runs from the conserved cysteine through the conserved F or W. The D gene is left open where the match is weak. Clone size, where shown, is once, few, many, or a class for clones that have expanded.

D gene	V gene	J gene	clone size	CDR3 DNA	CDR3 protein
NA	TRBV24-1	TRBJ2-5	few	TGTGCCATCAGTCCGCAAAGGGGGGAGACCCAGTACTTC	CAISPQRGETQYF
TRBD2	TRBV7-3	TRBJ2-3	many	TGTGCCAGCAGCTTAAATGTTTTCGGGGGGACCCACACAGATACGCAGTATTTT	CASSLNVFGGTHTDTQYF
NA	TRBV10-3	TRBJ2-7	NA	TGTGCCATCAAAGACAGGTCCTCCTACGAGCAGTACTTC	CAIKDRSSYEQYF
NA	TRBV20-1	TRBJ1-2	NA	TGCAGTGCTAGTACCGGCTTTAGTGGCTACACCTTC	CSASTGFSGYTF
TRBD1	TRBV10-2	TRBJ2-7	NA	TGCGCCAGCAGTGATGGTCTGGGACAGGGGGCCTACGAGCAGTACTTC	CASSDGLGQGAYEQYF
NA	TRBV19	TRBJ1-2	NA	TGTGCCAGTAGTGTGGGACCGAACTATGGCTACACCTTC	CASSVGPNYGYTF
TRBD1	TRBV7-3	TRBJ2-2	NA	TGTGCCAGCAGGCCCGGACAGGGAGACACCGGGGAGCTGTTTTTT	CASRPGQGDTGELFF
TRBD2	TRBV4-1	TRBJ2-7	many	TGCGCCAGCAGCCAAGTTCAACTAGCGGGAACTTACGAGCAGTACTTC	CASSQVQLAGTYEQYF
NA	TRBV2	TRBJ2-1	once	TGTGCCAGCAGTTTAGTGGACTCCAATGAGCAGTTCTTC	CASSLVDSNEQFF
NA	TRBV19	TRBJ1-2	NA	TGTGCCAGTAGTACGGACAGCCCTCACTATGGCTACACCTTC	CASSTDSPHYGYTF
NA	TRBV7-9	TRBJ2-1	NA	TGTGCCAGCAGCAGAACGCGGGTGGAGGAGCAGTTCTTC	CASSRTRVEEQFF
TRBD1	TRBV7-2	TRBJ2-7	NA	TGTGCCAGCAGCCCCACGGACAGGGTTCGTGAGCAGTACTTC	CASSPTDRVREQYF
NA	TRBV20-1	TRBJ1-5	NA	TGCAGTGGCGGCAGGCCTAATCAGCCCCAGCATTTT	CSGGRPNQPQHF
TRBD2	TRBV4-2	TRBJ2-1	NA	TGTGCCAGCAGCCAAGATGCGAGCGGGGGGTTGTATGAGCAGTTCTTC	CASSQDASGGLYEQFF
NA	TRBV7-4	TRBJ1-1	NA	TGTGCCAGCAGCTTCAGGGGTAACACTGAAGCTTTCTTT	CASSFRGNTEAFF
NA	TRBV19	TRBJ1-5	few	TGTGCCAGTAGGAGGACAGTGAGCAATCAGCCCCAGCATTTT	CASRRTVSNQPQHF
NA	TRBV7-9	TRBJ1-6	few	TGTGCCAGCAGCTTAAAGGATTCACCCCTCCACTTT	CASSLKDSPLHF
NA	TRBV20-1	TRBJ1-1	NA	TGCAGTGCTAGAATCCACGAGGGGACTGAAGCTTTCTTT	CSARIHEGTEAFF
NA	TRBV10-3	TRBJ1-2	once	TGTGCCATCAGTGAATACAGGGACTATGGCTACACCTTC	CAISEYRDYGYTF
TRBD1	TRBV15	TRBJ2-1	NA	TGTGCCACCAGCCAGGGGGCAGGGAACAATGAGCAGTTCTTC	CATSQGAGNNEQFF
NA	TRBV20-1	TRBJ1-1	NA	TGCAGTGCTAGGTTGAGATTAGGTCTTACGCAGAAGGCCACTGAAGCTTTCTTT	CSARLRLGLTQKATEAFF
NA	TRBV19	TRBJ2-7	NA	TGTGCCAGTAGTATAGGAGGGTCCGGGGTATACGAGCAGTACTTC	CASSIGGSGVYEQYF
NA	TRBV25-1	TRBJ1-1	NA	TGTGCCAGCAGTGAATATTCGGCGGTTAAGGGTGAAGCTTTCTTT	CASSEYSAVKGEAFF
NA	TRBV11-1	TRBJ2-7	NA	TGTGCCAGCAGCCTCGAGGTGTTCTCGGACGGCGACGAGCAGTACTTC	CASSLEVFSDGDEQYF
NA	TRBV19	TRBJ1-1	NA	TGTGCCAGTAGTATAGATACGACCCCGAACACTGAAGCTTTCTTT	CASSIDTTPNTEAFF
TRBD2	TRBV20-1	TRBJ2-3	NA	TGCAGTGCTAGAGATCCCCCCGTTAGCGGGACACACACAGATACGCAGTATTTT	CSARDPPVSGTHTDTQYF
NA	TRBV20-1	TRBJ1-5	NA	TGCAGCATTGGGAGAACACAGGGAAAGGATCAGCCCCAGCATTTT	CSIGRTQGKDQPQHF
NA	TRBV10-3	TRBJ2-3	NA	TGTGCCATCAATGGGGCGGGGAAAAACAATGAGCAGTATTTT	CAINGAGKNNEQYF
NA	TRBV29-1	TRBJ1-4	NA	TGCAGCGTTGTAGGCGGGACTGCAACTAATGAAAAACTGTTTTTT	CSVVGGTATNEKLFF
TRBD1	TRBV15	TRBJ1-5	NA	TGTGCCACCAGCAGGGGGACAGTGTATAGCAATCAGCCCCAGCATTTT	CATSRGTVYSNQPQHF
NA	TRBV7-9	TRBJ1-2	once	TGTGCCAGCAGCCAGACGGAAGCCTATGGCTACACCTTC	CASSQTEAYGYTF
NA	TRBV20-1	TRBJ1-1	NA	TGCAGTGCCCCGGGACGGGAGATGAGTGAAGCTTTCTTT	CSAPGREMSEAFF
NA	TRBV7-3	TRBJ2-1	NA	TGTGCCAGCAGCTTGAGGCGGGAGCAGTTCTTC	CASSLRREQFF
NA	TRBV20-1	TRBJ1-3	NA	TGCAGTGCTACGGGACCGATCTCTGGAAACACCATATATTTT	CSATGPISGNTIYF
NA	TRBV27	TRBJ2-3	NA	TGTGCCAGCAGTCCCCCAACTTTTTTGCTTAAGACTAGCACAGATACGCAGTATTTT	CASSPPTFLLKTSTDTQYF
TRBD1	TRBV7-2	TRBJ1-6	NA	TGTGCCAGCAGCTTCGGGACAGCGGATTCACCCCTCCACTTT	CASSFGTADSPLHF
NA	TRBV15	TRBJ1-2	once	TGTGCCACCAGCAGAAATGGGGTAAACTATGGCTACACCTTC	CATSRNGVNYGYTF
NA	TRBV7-9	TRBJ1-1	few	TGTGCCAGCAGGTCTGTCACTGAAGCTTTCTTT	CASRSVTEAFF
NA	TRBV20-1	TRBJ2-7	NA	TGCAGTGCCCCGCACAGAAATTACGAGCAGTACTTC	CSAPHRNYEQYF
TRBD1	TRBV20-1	TRBJ2-4	NA	TGCAGTGCTAGAGCTGACAGGGAAAAACTAGCCAAAAACATTCAGTACTTC	CSARADREKLAKNIQYF
TRBD2	TRBV20-1	TRBJ2-1	NA	TGCAGTGCCGAAGCGACTAGCGGGAGTTCCTATGAGCAGTTCTTC	CSAEATSGSSYEQFF
TRBD1	TRBV24-1	TRBJ2-3	NA	TGTGCCACCAGTGATTTAGGGACAGGGGAATTGGATACGCAGTATTTT	CATSDLGTGELDTQYF
TRBD2	TRBV10-3	TRBJ2-5	NA	TGTGCCATCAGTGAGTGGGGGAGGGAGGACCAAGAGACCCAGTACTTC	CAISEWGREDQETQYF